These 29 T cell receptor beta chains came from one sample sequenced in a study of blood T cell repertoires in COVID-19. Generated by immunoSEQ multiplex PCR, the TCRdb table keeps only in-frame clones and is missing some. The table lists fewer than 300,000 clones, about four fifths of them singletons. Source material: peripheral blood. These receptors all come from a woman aged 50 to 60 who had recovered from COVID-19.

J is TRBJ2-1 and V is TRBV28, with 9 bases matching TRBD1. V shed 6 bases, J shed 7 bases, and the junction held 10 bases outside the gene matches. The CDR3 is 15 residues long. Germline CDR1 reads MDHEN; CDR2 reads SYDVKM. In DNA, the CDR3 is TGTGCCAGCAGCCCCGGACAGGGGTTTGCGAATGAGCAGTTCTTC. Amino acids: CASSPGQGFANEQFF.

Ten or more counts support this clone. The chain employs TRBV5-1 and TRBJ1-1; TRBD1 agrees at 7 bases. Trimming cost V 1 base and J 8 bases; bases outside gene matches: 8. Per the germline V gene, CDR1 is SGHRS and CDR2 is YFSETQ. The CDR3 runs 14 residues. CDR3 sequence reads: CASSLRQGRIEAFF. CDR3 DNA: TGCGCCAGCAGCTTGAGACAGGGCAGAATCGAAGCTTTCTTT.

The chain carries TRBV25-1 and TRBJ1-5; weak D call: TRBD1 (5 bases). The germline CDR1 and CDR2 sequences are MGHDK and SYGVNS. The V gene lost 4 bases and the J gene lost 6 bases, with 13 bases spanning the gap. The CDR3 is 14 residues long. CDR3 residues: CASSGFGGGQPQHF. The CDR3 nucleotides read TGTGCCAGCAGTGGGTTCGGGGGGGGTCAGCCCCAGCATTTT.

V usage is TRBV6-5 and J usage is TRBJ1-4; D unresolved. This CDR3 is built from 13 residues. CDR1 and CDR2 (germline): MNHEY, SVGAGI. Trimming shortened V by 6 bases and J by 8 bases, and 13 bases separated the two germline ends. The CDR3 region has the DNA TGTGCCAGCAGGCTAGCCTCGACGGAAAAACTGTTTTTT. This translates into CASRLASTEKLFF.

This chain links TRBV6-6 with TRBJ1-2, with D possibly TRBD1 on 6 matching bases. Looked up from germline, CDR1 is MNHNY and CDR2 is SVGAGI (reference sequence). Trimming removed 6 bases at V and 4 bases at J, with 18 bases between. The CDR3 spans 15 residues. The CDR3 here is CASSETGSALYGYTF. The CDR3 nucleotides read TGTGCCAGCAGCGAAACAGGGTCGGCCCTCTATGGCTACACCTTC.

As DNA, the CDR3 is TGTGCCAGTAGACTAACCCCGTTGGGGGGGGTCGGAGGGGCCAACGTCCTGACTTTC. This translates into CASRLTPLGGVGGANVLTF. This chain joins TRBV19 and TRBJ2-6; 7 nucleotides align to TRBD2. The CDR3 is 19 residues long. The J segment lost 4 bases and the V segment lost 6 bases, leaving 18 bases of the junction unmatched. Germline V lookup: CDR1 LNHDA, CDR2 SQIVND (reference sequence).

The sample holds one count of this clone. This chain connects TRBV7-2 to TRBJ2-1, with D unclear. The V and J ends lost 7 bases and 0 bases respectively, with 7 bases between them. Germline lookup yields CDR1 SGHTA and CDR2 FQGNSA. CDR3 length equals 13 residues. Here the CDR3 DNA reads TGTGCCAGCACCCCCCGCTCCTACAATGAGCAGTTCTTC. Translation gives CASTPRSYNEQFF.

V gene TRBV6-5 combines with J gene TRBJ2-3; TRBD2 might be the D (5 bases). V lost 6 bases, J lost 6 bases, and 13 bases lay in between. Germline V CDR1 and CDR2: MNHEY, SVGAGI. The CDR3 runs 13 residues. The CDR3 region has the DNA TGTGCCAGCAGAGGACTGATCCAGGATACGCAGTATTTT. Translation gives CASRGLIQDTQYF.

The chain has TRBV28 and TRBJ2-7; 15 nucleotides line up with TRBD2. This CDR3 is 15 amino acids long. V dropped 10 bases and J dropped 7; count of bases not matched to a gene: 11. Germline lookup yields CDR1 MDHEN and CDR2 SYDVKM. CDR3 in amino acids: CAIDRGTSGRYEQYF. Written as DNA, the CDR3 is TGTGCCATCGATCGAGGGACTAGCGGGAGGTATGAGCAGTACTTC. Drawing the rest from reference TRBV28 and TRBJ2-7, the complete variable domain is DVKVTQSSRYLVKRTGEKVFLECVQDMDHENMFWYRQDPGLGLRLIYFSYDVKMKEKGDIPEGYSVSREKKERFSLILESASTNQTSMYLCAIDRGTSGRYEQYFGPGTRLTVT.

There are a few counts of this clone. This chain links TRBV7-9 with TRBJ2-7, with 7 bases lining up with TRBD1. J gave up 4 bases and V 3 bases, and 15 bases lay outside the gene matches. The CDR3 is 17 amino acids. The germline gives CDR1 SEHNR, CDR2 FQNEAQ (reference sequence). CDR3 sequence reads: CASSFPADRDRSYEQYF. CDR3 coding DNA: TGTGCCAGCAGCTTTCCCGCTGACCGGGACAGATCTTACGAGCAGTACTTC.

This clone was counted a few times. The V and J genes are TRBV7-3 and TRBJ2-7, with TRBD2 identical over 11 bases. The CDR3 runs to 16 residues. Losses at the gene ends were 5 bases for V and 4 bases for J; bases not matched to a gene: 10. Germline CDR1 and CDR2: SGHTA and FQGTGA. The CDR3 protein is CASSKDPGLAVYEQYF. CDR3 DNA sequence: TGTGCCAGCAGCAAAGATCCGGGACTAGCGGTTTACGAGCAGTACTTC.

The chain links TRBV9 to TRBJ2-5, with 9 nucleotides matching TRBD1. The CDR3 has 14 residues. Looked up from germline, CDR1 is SGDLS and CDR2 is YYNGEE. V lost 4 bases and J lost 4; bases outside the gene matches: 5. DNA for the CDR3: TGTGCCAGCAGCCCCCGGACAGGGGTAGAGACCCAGTACTTC. This codes for CASSPRTGVETQYF.

The rearrangement links TRBV5-1 to TRBJ1-1, with D unresolved. The CDR3 covers 15 residues. Germline V CDR1 and CDR2: SGHRS, YFSETQ. Trimming stripped 0 bases from V and 1 base from J, with 10 bases between. The CDR3 protein is CASSLGGEWNTEAFF. CDR3 nucleotide sequence: TGCGCCAGCAGCTTGGGCGGGGAGTGGAACACTGAAGCTTTCTTT.

The J gene is TRBJ2-5, the V gene TRBV7-8, with a possible D match to TRBD2 (7 bases). Per germline, CDR1 SGHVS and CDR2 FQNEAQ. The V end was cut by 2 bases, the J end by 5 bases, with 15 bases between. The CDR3 contains 15 residues. This CDR3 is CASSLRGGVLETQYF. The CDR3 nucleotides read TGTGCCAGCAGCTTAAGGGGGGGGGTCCTTGAGACCCAGTACTTC.

The rearrangement uses TRBV27 and TRBJ1-5; D gene ambiguous. The CDR3 length is 24 residues. Trimming shortened V by 2 bases and J by 0 bases, and 35 bases separated the two germline ends. The germline V gene has CDR1 MNHEY and CDR2 SMNVEV (reference sequence). DNA for the CDR3: TGTGCCAGCAGTTTAAGAGTCCCTACTCAGCGGGCGGGGATGGGCGAGGGTAGCAATCAGCCCCAGCATTTT. Its translation: CASSLRVPTQRAGMGEGSNQPQHF.

This chain uses TRBV6-4 with TRBJ2-2; a possible D gene is TRBD2 (6 bases). Between the trimmed V and J ends, which lost 8 bases and 2 bases, there was a span of 27 bases. In germline, CDR1 is MRHNA, CDR2 SNTAGT. CDR3 size: 19 residues. The CDR3 region is CASPSCLNRRGKNTGELFF. The CDR3 bases are TGTGCCAGCCCATCCTGCCTCAATAGGAGGGGAAAAAACACCGGGGAGCTGTTTTTT.

The chain recombines TRBV28 with TRBJ1-1, with no clear D. Germline CDR1 and CDR2: MDHEN and SYDVKM. Trimming cost V 8 bases and J 3 bases, with 10 bases left between them. This CDR3 region has 12 residues. CDR3 residues: CASGNGDTEAFF. CDR3 in DNA: TGTGCCAGCGGTAACGGTGACACTGAAGCTTTCTTT.

The chain links TRBV3-1 (or the pseudogene TRBV3-2) to TRBJ1-4; D uncertain. The CDR3 has 14 residues. In germline, CDR1 is LGHDT, CDR2 YNNKEL (reference sequence). V shed 0 bases and J shed 7 bases, with 9 bases lying between them. The CDR3: CASSQEGGGEKLFF. The CDR3 region has the DNA TGTGCCAGCAGCCAAGAAGGAGGTGGTGAAAAACTGTTTTTT.

The chain carries TRBV14 and TRBJ2-1; 7 bases map to TRBD1. The CDR3 is 17 amino acids. CDR1 and CDR2 (germline): SGHDN, FVKESK. V trimming: 2 bases; J trimming: 4 bases; junction bases outside the gene matches: 11. This CDR3 is CASSQIAGTVRYNEQFF. The CDR3, as DNA: TGTGCCAGCAGCCAAATAGCCGGGACAGTGAGATACAATGAGCAGTTCTTC. Full variable domain (rest looked up from reference TRBV14 and TRBJ2-1): EAGVTQFPSHSVIEKGQTVTLRCDPISGHDNLYWYRRVMGKEIKFLLHFVKESKQDESGMPNNRFLAERTGGTYSTLKVQPAELEDSGVYFCASSQIAGTVRYNEQFFGPGTRLTVL.

The CDR3 nucleotides are TGCAGCGTTGGACAGGGACCATGGGACACTGAAGCTTTCTTT. It is translated as CSVGQGPWDTEAFF. The chain uses TRBV29-1 and TRBJ1-1; 7 positions match TRBD1. This CDR3 is 14 amino acids long. Germline trimming cut 4 bases from V and 3 bases from J; bases unmatched to any gene: 8. CDR1 SQVTM and CDR2 ANQGSEA come from the germline V gene.

As for this clone: The same CDR3 also results from other DNA sequences found in this sample. The genes are TRBV3-1 (or the pseudogene TRBV3-2) and TRBJ2-1; no firm D call. The CDR3 sequence is 15 residues long. CDR1 and CDR2 from the germline V gene are LGHDT and YNNKEL (reference sequence). Trimming left V 5 bases short and J 0 bases short, with 11 bases between. This CDR3 is CASSRSESSYNEQFF. CDR3 in DNA: TGTGCCAGCAGCAGGAGCGAGAGCTCCTACAATGAGCAGTTCTTC.

The V and J genes are TRBV27 and TRBJ1-6; 12 bases are shared with TRBD1. The germline CDR1 and CDR2 sequences are MNHEY and SMNVEV (reference sequence). The CDR3 totals 16 residues. V trimming: 8 bases; J trimming: 7 bases; junction bases outside the gene matches: 9. In nucleotides, the CDR3 is TGTGCCAGCCGAGAATCGGGACAGGGGGCGAATTCACCCCTCCACTTT. Its protein product is CASRESGQGANSPLHF.

This sequence joins TRBV6-5 and TRBJ1-2, with TRBD1 identical over 7 bases. Germline values: CDR1 MNHEY, CDR2 SVGAGI. Unmatched junction bases numbered 4, after V lost 9 bases and J lost 0 bases. The CDR3 consists of 13 residues. The CDR3 spells CASWDRTNYGYTF. DNA of the CDR3: TGTGCCAGTTGGGACAGAACTAACTATGGCTACACCTTC.

The chain links TRBV28 to TRBJ1-2, with D tentatively TRBD1 (6 bases). The CDR3 runs 14 residues. Germline V gene sequence: CDR1 MDHEN, CDR2 SYDVKM. V lost 8 bases to trimming and J lost 1 base, with 14 bases between them. The chain's CDR3 is CASAGGASNYGYTF. CDR3 coding DNA: TGTGCCAGCGCGGGGGGGGCCAGTAACTATGGCTACACCTTC.

The chain links TRBV5-4 to TRBJ1-6; 8 bases fit TRBD1. Germline V gene data show CDR1 as SGHNT and CDR2 as YYREEE (reference sequence). The junction had 4 bases not matched to a gene; V was cut back by 2 bases and J by 0 bases. This CDR3 has 17 residues. Written as DNA, the CDR3 is TGTGCCAGCAGCTTCCGGACAGGGCCCTCCTATAATTCACCCCTCCACTTT. This sequence encodes CASSFRTGPSYNSPLHF.

The chain couples TRBV27 to TRBJ1-5; D might be TRBD1 (6 bases). Germline V gene sequence: CDR1 MNHEY, CDR2 SMNVEV (reference sequence). V was trimmed by 8 bases and J by 4 bases, leaving 21 bases between them. The CDR3 contains 16 residues. The CDR3 DNA is TGTGCCAGCCCCCTATCTGGAGAGGGGGGGAATCAGCCCCAGCATTTT. This translates into CASPLSGEGGNQPQHF.

The chain couples TRBV6-2 or TRBV6-3 to TRBJ2-7, with D unresolved. Germline V gene data show CDR1 as MNHEY and CDR2 as SVGEGT. This CDR3 is built from 13 residues. V was shortened by 0 bases and J by 4 bases, with 7 bases between the two germline ends. Here the CDR3 DNA reads TGTGCCAGCAGTTACTCGTGGGCGTACGAGCAGTACTTC. This gives the protein CASSYSWAYEQYF.

The chain joins TRBV6-1 to TRBJ2-7, with 7 bases aligning to TRBD1. V gave up 3 bases and J gave up 1 base; unmatched junction bases: 6. Germline V lookup: CDR1 MNHNS, CDR2 SASEGT. The CDR3 is made up of 15 amino acids. The CDR3 loop is CASSELGGASYEQYF. CDR3 DNA sequence: TGTGCCAGCAGTGAGTTAGGGGGCGCGTCCTACGAGCAGTACTTC.

V is TRBV19 and J is TRBJ1-4, with unresolved D. This CDR3 spans 16 amino acids. Germline values: CDR1 LNHDA, CDR2 SQIVND (reference sequence). V shed 6 bases and J shed 8 bases, with 22 bases lying between them. Here the CDR3 DNA reads TGTGCCAGTAGAGGGAGTATGGCTCTTCCTAGGGAAAAACTGTTTTTT. It translates to CASRGSMALPREKLFF.